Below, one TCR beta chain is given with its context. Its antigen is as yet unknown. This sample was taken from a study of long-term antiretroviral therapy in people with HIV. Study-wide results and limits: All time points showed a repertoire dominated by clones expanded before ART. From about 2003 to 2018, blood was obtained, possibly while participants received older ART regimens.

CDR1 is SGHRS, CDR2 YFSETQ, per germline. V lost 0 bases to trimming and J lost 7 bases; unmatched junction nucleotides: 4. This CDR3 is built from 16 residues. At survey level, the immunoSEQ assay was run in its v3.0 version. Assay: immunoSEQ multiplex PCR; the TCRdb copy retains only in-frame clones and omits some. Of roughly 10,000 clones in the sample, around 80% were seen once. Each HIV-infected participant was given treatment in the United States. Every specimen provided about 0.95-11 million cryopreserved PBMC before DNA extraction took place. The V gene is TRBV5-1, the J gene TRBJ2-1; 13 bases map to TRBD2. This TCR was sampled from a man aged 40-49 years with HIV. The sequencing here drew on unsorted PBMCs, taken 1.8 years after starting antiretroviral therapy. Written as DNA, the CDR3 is TGCGCCAGCAGCTTGGAGGCGACTAGCGGGGGGAATGAGCAGTTCTTC. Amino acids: CASSLEATSGGNEQFF.